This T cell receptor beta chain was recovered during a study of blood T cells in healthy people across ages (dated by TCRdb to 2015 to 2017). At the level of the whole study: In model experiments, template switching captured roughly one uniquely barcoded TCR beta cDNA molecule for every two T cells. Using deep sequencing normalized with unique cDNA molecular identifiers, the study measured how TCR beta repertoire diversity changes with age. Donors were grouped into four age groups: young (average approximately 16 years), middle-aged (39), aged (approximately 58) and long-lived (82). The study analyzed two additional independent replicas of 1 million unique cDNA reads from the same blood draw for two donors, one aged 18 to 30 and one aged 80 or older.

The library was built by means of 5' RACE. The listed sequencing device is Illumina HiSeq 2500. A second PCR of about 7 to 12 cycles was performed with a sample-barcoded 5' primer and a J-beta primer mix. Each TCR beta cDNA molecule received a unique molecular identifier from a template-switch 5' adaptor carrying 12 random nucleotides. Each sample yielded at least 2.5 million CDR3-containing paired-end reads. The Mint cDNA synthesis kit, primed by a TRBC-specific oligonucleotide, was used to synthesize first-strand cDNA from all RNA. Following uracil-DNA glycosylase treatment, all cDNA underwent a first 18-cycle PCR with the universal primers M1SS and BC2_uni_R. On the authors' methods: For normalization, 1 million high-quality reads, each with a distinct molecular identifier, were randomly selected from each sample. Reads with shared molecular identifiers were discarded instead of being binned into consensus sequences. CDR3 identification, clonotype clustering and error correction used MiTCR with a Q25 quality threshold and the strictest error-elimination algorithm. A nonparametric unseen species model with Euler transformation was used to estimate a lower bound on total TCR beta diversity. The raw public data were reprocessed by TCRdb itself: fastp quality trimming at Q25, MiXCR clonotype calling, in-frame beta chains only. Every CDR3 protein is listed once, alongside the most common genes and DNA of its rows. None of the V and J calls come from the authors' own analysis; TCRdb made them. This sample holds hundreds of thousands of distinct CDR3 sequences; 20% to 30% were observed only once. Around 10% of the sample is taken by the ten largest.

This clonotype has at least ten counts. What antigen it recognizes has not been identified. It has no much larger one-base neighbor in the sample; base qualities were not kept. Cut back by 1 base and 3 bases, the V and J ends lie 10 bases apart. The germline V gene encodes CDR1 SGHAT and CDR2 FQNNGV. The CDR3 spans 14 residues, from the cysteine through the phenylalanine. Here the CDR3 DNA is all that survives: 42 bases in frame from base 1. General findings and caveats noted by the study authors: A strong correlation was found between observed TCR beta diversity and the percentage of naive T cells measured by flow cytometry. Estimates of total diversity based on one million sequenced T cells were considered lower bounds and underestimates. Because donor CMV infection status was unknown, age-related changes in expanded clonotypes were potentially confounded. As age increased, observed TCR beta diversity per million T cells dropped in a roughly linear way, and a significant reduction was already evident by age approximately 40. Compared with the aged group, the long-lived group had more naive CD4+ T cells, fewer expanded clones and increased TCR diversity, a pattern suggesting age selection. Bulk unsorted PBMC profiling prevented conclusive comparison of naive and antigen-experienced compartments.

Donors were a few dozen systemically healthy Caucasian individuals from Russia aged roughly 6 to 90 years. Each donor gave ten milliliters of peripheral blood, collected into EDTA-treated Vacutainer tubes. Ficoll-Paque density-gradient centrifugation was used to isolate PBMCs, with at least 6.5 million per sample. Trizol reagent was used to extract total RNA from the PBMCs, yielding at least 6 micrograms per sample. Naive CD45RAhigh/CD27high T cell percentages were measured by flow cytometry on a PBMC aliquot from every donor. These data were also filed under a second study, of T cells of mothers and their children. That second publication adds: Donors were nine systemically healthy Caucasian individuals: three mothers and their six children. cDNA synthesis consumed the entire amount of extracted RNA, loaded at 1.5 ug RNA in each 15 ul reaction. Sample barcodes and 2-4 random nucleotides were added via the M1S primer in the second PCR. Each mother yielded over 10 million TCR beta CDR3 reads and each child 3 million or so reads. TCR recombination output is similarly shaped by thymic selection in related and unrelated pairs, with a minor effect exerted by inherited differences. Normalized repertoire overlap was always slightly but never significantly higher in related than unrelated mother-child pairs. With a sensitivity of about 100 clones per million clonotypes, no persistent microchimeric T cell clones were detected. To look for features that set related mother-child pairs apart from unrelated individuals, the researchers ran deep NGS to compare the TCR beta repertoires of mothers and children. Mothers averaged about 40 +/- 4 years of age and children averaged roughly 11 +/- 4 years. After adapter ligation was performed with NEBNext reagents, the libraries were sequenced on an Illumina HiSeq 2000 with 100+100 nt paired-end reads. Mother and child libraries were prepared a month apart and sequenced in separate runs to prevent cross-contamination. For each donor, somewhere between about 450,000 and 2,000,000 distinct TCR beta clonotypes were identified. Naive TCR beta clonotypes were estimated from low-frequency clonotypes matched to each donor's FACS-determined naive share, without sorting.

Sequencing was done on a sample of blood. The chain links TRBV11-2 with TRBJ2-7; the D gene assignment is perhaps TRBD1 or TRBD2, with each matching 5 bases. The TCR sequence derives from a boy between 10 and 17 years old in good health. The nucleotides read TGTGCCAGCAGCTTAGTAGCGACAGACTACGAGCAGTACTTC. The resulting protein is CASSLVATDYEQYF.